Following are 17 T cell receptor beta chains from one sample sequenced in a study of cytomegalovirus exposure and HLA in healthy donors. Primers: 60 Vbeta forward and 13 Jbeta reverse. Using immunoSEQ multiplex PCR, the repertoire was profiled, and TCRdb retains in-frame clones only, with some absent. Here the sample spans about 200,000 clones, 82% being singletons. Sequencing was carried out using PBMCs. Source of these receptors: a woman in her fifties or sixties in good health and CMV-seropositive.

This clone has just one count. This chain uses TRBV9 with TRBJ2-2, with D unresolved. Trimming took off 0 bases at V and 1 base at J, with 7 bases between the two ends. This CDR3 spans 15 amino acids. Germline V CDR1 and CDR2: SGDLS, YYNGEE. Written as DNA, the CDR3 is TGTGCCAGCAGCGTAGATCCAGGGAACACCGGGGAGCTGTTTTTT. It translates to CASSVDPGNTGELFF.

The V gene is TRBV2, the J gene TRBJ2-3, with a tentative D call TRBD2 (7 bases). The CDR3 has 16 amino acids. The V gene's germline CDR1 is SNHLY and CDR2 FYNNEI. The V end lost 7 bases, the J end lost 4 bases, and 21 bases lay between the germline ends. Here the CDR3 DNA reads TGTGCCAGCATTTGGGTGGGGGGGCTTGGCGCAGATACGCAGTATTTT. Protein product: CASIWVGGLGADTQYF.

The chain employs TRBV27 and TRBJ2-2, with D unresolved. There are 15 residues in the CDR3. V was shortened by 8 bases and J by 6 bases, with 19 bases between the two germline ends. The germline V gene has CDR1 MNHEY and CDR2 SMNVEV (reference sequence). CDR3 protein: CASAPPGPWPGELFF. In nucleotides, the CDR3 is TGTGCCAGCGCCCCCCCGGGTCCCTGGCCCGGGGAGCTGTTTTTT.

This sequence joins TRBV5-6 and TRBJ2-3, with D perhaps TRBD2 (5 bases). V was trimmed by 0 bases and J by 8 bases, leaving 13 bases between them. This CDR3 has 14 residues. In germline, CDR1 is SGHDT, CDR2 YYEEEE. The CDR3 DNA follows: TGTGCCAGCAGCTTGGTACTAGTTTCAGGTACGCAGTATTTT. Protein: CASSLVLVSGTQYF.

A remark on this clone: Germline and junction disagree at one end, which may indicate a read error. The rearrangement links TRBV7-9 to TRBJ2-1, with 8 bases aligning to TRBD1. This CDR3 region has 16 residues. In germline, CDR1 is SEHNR, CDR2 FQNEAQ (reference sequence). The CDR3 bases are TGTTCCAGCAGCCCTTTAGACAGGGGAGGAATCAATGAGCAGTTCTTC. Its protein product is CSSSPLDRGGINEQFF.

The chain employs TRBV18 and TRBJ2-2, with 9 bases matching TRBD2. The J segment lost 6 bases and the V segment lost 1 base, leaving 15 bases of the junction unmatched. The CDR3 is 19 amino acids. CDR1 is KGHSH and CDR2 is LQKENI in the germline V gene. The CDR3 loop reads CASSPQAPGVAGEAGELFF. The CDR3 nucleotides are TGTGCCAGCTCACCACAAGCCCCCGGGGTAGCGGGAGAGGCCGGGGAGCTGTTTTTT.

This clone occurred a few times. The chain is built from TRBV19 and TRBJ2-3; tentative D call: TRBD2 (6 bases). V was pared by 1 base and J by 2 bases, with 7 bases between. The CDR3 totals 14 residues. Germline V gene data show CDR1 as LNHDA and CDR2 as SQIVND (reference sequence). In nucleotides, the CDR3 is TGTGCCAGTAGTATAGGCGGGAACACAGATACGCAGTATTTT. Encoded protein: CASSIGGNTDTQYF.

The chain links TRBV6-6 to TRBJ2-7; perhaps TRBD1 as D (5 bases). The CDR3 is made up of 14 amino acids. Looked up from germline, CDR1 is MNHNY and CDR2 is SVGAGI (reference sequence). Trimming left V 0 bases short and J 1 base short, with 7 bases between. The CDR3 DNA sequence: TGTGCCAGCAGTTACTCAGGGGCATCCTACGAGCAGTACTTC. It is translated as CASSYSGASYEQYF.

The chain is built from TRBV6-1 and TRBJ1-5, with D perhaps TRBD1 (6 bases). CDR1 and CDR2 from the germline V gene are MNHNS and SASEGT. Trimming removed 4 bases from V and 6 bases from J, with 10 bases in between. This CDR3 has 13 amino acids. CDR3 nucleotides: TGTGCCAGCAGTGGGGGGCAGGGTCAGCCCCAGCATTTT. Its translation: CASSGGQGQPQHF.

This clone was counted once. The chain uses TRBV7-6 and TRBJ2-3; D is undetermined. The CDR3 spans 14 residues. Deletions cut 1 base from V and 1 base from J, with 6 bases between. Per the germline V gene, CDR1 is SGHVS and CDR2 is FNYEAQ. This CDR3 is CASSLGGRTDTQYF. CDR3 nucleotides: TGTGCCAGCAGCTTAGGAGGCCGCACAGATACGCAGTATTTT.

J is TRBJ2-1 and V is TRBV7-8; TRBD1 is a possible D gene (6 bases). Between the trimmed V and J ends, which lost 4 bases and 9 bases, there was a span of 19 bases. The CDR3 sequence is 15 residues long. Germline V gene sequence: CDR1 SGHVS, CDR2 FQNEAQ. DNA for the CDR3: TGTGCCAGCAGCTCCCAAGGCCTGTTGGGGGCTGAGCAGTTCTTC. This translates into CASSSQGLLGAEQFF.

This clone was seen more than once but under ten times. V is TRBV5-4 and J is TRBJ1-2; possibly TRBD1 for D (5 bases). The ends were cut back, 1 base at V and 2 bases at J, with 6 bases in the middle. The CDR3 totals 13 residues. The germline CDR1 and CDR2 sequences are SGHNT and YYREEE (reference sequence). The CDR3, as DNA: TGTGCCAGCAGCTTGCGGGGGAACTATGGCTACACCTTC. This codes for CASSLRGNYGYTF.

V and J are TRBV11-2 and TRBJ1-4; a possible D gene is TRBD1 (5 bases). There are 14 residues in the CDR3. Germline V lookup: CDR1 SGHAT, CDR2 FQNNGV. V was cut by 3 bases and J by 4 bases, with 9 bases left in between. Here the CDR3 DNA reads TGTGCCAGCAGCTTCTTCGGGGGTAATGAAAAACTGTTTTTT. It specifies CASSFFGGNEKLFF. Together with reference TRBV11-2 and TRBJ1-4, the CDR3 gives the full variable domain: EAGVAQSPRYKIIEKRQSVAFWCNPISGHATLYWYQQILGQGPKLLIQFQNNGVVDDSQLPKDRFSAERLKGVDSTLKIQPAKLEDSAVYLCASSFFGGNEKLFFGSGTQLSVL.

The chain couples TRBV28 to TRBJ2-1, with 8 bases that match TRBD2. Germline loops: CDR1 MDHEN, CDR2 SYDVKM. The CDR3 runs 14 residues. V was pared by 7 bases and J by 12 bases, with 14 bases of the junction left unmatched. The CDR3 nucleotides are TGTGCCAGCAACTCGGGGGGGCGCGGGTGGGTGCAGTTCTTC. Protein sequence: CASNSGGRGWVQFF.

This rearrangement joins TRBV10-1 to TRBJ2-1; D possibly corresponds to TRBD1 (5 bases). V lost 11 bases to trimming and J lost 0 bases, with 11 bases between them. The CDR3 is 13 residues long. Per germline, CDR1 WNHNN and CDR2 SYGVQD (reference sequence). As DNA, the CDR3 is TGCGCCTTCGTAACAGGCTCCTACAATGAGCAGTTCTTC. It yields the protein CAFVTGSYNEQFF.

V and J are TRBV18 and TRBJ2-1, with TRBD1 matching 9 bases. CDR1 and CDR2 from the germline V gene are KGHSH and LQKENI. J gave up 10 bases and V 1 base, and 2 bases lay outside the gene matches. The CDR3 contains 13 residues. The DNA of the CDR3 is TGTGCCAGCTCACCACGGGACAGGGAGGAGCAGTTCTTC. It specifies CASSPRDREEQFF.

The chain uses TRBV6-1 and TRBJ2-3, with 8 nucleotides matching TRBD1. V dropped 2 bases and J dropped 4; count of bases not matched to a gene: 8. CDR1 and CDR2 from the germline V gene are MNHNS and SASEGT. The CDR3 runs to 16 residues. The CDR3 loop is CASSERTGGRSDTQYF. The CDR3 DNA follows: TGTGCCAGCAGTGAACGAACAGGGGGTAGGTCAGATACGCAGTATTTT.